This TCR beta chain was captured by sequencing in a study of beta chain features in type 1 diabetes. This clone was seen more than once but under ten times. What it recognizes is unknown. Whole-study results and caveats: There were fewer insertions and more deletions at the VDJ junctions of type 1 diabetes patients.

The whole isolated RNA underwent reverse transcription, so sequencing captured expressed TCRB transcripts. Clones were sequenced by immunoSEQ multiplex PCR, and TCRdb holds only the in-frame ones, with some missing. The sample shows 110,000 or so clones, roughly 40% of them seen only once. The receptor comes from a woman aged 18-30 years in good health. Sequenced input: stem cell memory CD4+ T cells from blood.

For the CDR3, the DNA is TGCGCCAGCAGCTTGCAGGGGGACTATGGCTACACCTTC. It codes for CASSLQGDYGYTF. This chain uses TRBV5-1 with TRBJ1-2, with 7 bases fitting TRBD1. The J segment lost 3 bases and the V segment lost 1 base, leaving 0 bases of the junction unmatched. This CDR3 region has 13 residues. Germline values: CDR1 SGHRS, CDR2 YFSETQ.